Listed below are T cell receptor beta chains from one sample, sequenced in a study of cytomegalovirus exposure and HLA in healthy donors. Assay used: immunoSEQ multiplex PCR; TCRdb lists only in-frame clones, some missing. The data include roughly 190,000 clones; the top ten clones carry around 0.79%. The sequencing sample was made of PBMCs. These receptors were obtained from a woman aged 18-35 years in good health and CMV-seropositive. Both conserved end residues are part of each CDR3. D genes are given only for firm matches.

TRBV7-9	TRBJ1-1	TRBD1	TGTGCCAGCAGCCCCGGGACAGGGGCGATCATGAACACTGAAGCTTTCTTT	CASSPGTGAIMNTEAFF
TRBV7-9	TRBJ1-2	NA	TGTGCCAGCAGGGTTCAAGGCGAGGACACCTTC	CASRVQGEDTF
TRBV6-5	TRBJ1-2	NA	TGTGCCAGCAGTTACTCGGGCAGTTCTAACTATGGCTACACCTTC	CASSYSGSSNYGYTF
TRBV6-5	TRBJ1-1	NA	TGTGCCAGCAGTTTTGTACAGAACACTGAAGCTTTCTTT	CASSFVQNTEAFF
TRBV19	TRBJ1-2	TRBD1	TGTGCCAGTAGTTACCAGGGGGTTGGTGGCTACACCTTC	CASSYQGVGGYTF
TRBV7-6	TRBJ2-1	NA	TGTGCCAGCAGCTTAGTCCGCAGGAACAATGAGCAGTTCTTC	CASSLVRRNNEQFF
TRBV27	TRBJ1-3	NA	TGTGCCAGCCTAAACACCATATATTTT	CASLNTIYF
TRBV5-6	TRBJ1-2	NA	TGTGCCAGCAGCCCCCCAGGGGTGGCTAACTATGGCTACACCTTC	CASSPPGVANYGYTF
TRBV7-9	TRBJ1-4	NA	TGTGCCAGCAGCTTCGGAATCGGGAATGAAAAACTGTTTTTT	CASSFGIGNEKLFF
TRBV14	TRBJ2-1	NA	TGTGCCAGCAGCCTTTCCCGGGGCGGGGTTAGCAATGAGCAGTTCTTC	CASSLSRGGVSNEQFF
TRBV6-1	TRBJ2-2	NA	TGTGCCAGCACCCAATTTGTCGGGGAGCTGTTTTTT	CASTQFVGELFF
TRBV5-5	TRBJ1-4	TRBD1	TGTGCCAGCAGGAGGGCGGACAGGGAAAAAGTGAGAGAAAAACTGTTTTTT	CASRRADREKVREKLFF
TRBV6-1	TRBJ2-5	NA	TGTGCCACACAGGAGGCGGGGCAAGAGACCCAGTACTTC	CATQEAGQETQYF
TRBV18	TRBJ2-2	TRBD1	TGTGCCAGCTCCTCGGGACAGACGAACACCGGGGAGCTGTTTTTT	CASSSGQTNTGELFF
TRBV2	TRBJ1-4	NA	TGTGCCAGCAGTGAAGAGGCGTCTCCCACTAGTGAAAAACTGTTTTTT	CASSEEASPTSEKLFF
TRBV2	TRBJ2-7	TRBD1	TGTGCCAGCAGTTCGGAGGACAGGGTCAAAGGCGAGCAGTACTTC	CASSSEDRVKGEQYF